The sequence of this T cell receptor beta chain was determined in a study of blood T cells in healthy people across ages. Whole-study context: Per two T cells, about one barcoded beta molecule was captured through template switching. Regarding the study as a whole: PBMCs went unsorted, and a conclusive naive versus antigen-experienced comparison was therefore prevented.

A note on this clonotype: Its specificity is unknown.

Using a J-beta primer mix together with a sample-barcoded 5' primer, a second PCR was run for roughly 7 to 11 cycles. Unique molecular identifiers of 12 random nucleotides labeled each cDNA. TCRdb called the 5' RACE reads again in MiXCR, with one record for every CDR3 protein. The sample gives approximately 850,000 distinct CDR3 sequences, 58% of which show up once; roughly 20% is in the top ten. V lost 2 bases to trimming and J lost 4 bases, with 9 bases between them. The CDR3 is 12 amino acids. CDR1 and CDR2 from the germline V gene are SQVTM and ANQGSEA. Sequencing was carried out using blood. This TCR was recovered from a young man in good health. The chain combines TRBV29-1 with TRBJ2-7; TRBD2 is a possible D gene (6 bases). The CDR3 spells CSVELEGYEQYF. In nucleotides, the CDR3 is TGCAGCGTTGAATTGGAGGGGTACGAGCAGTACTTC.